This T cell receptor (beta chain) originates from a study of cytomegalovirus exposure and HLA in healthy donors (dated by TCRdb to 2015 to 2018). For context, the study as a whole: According to an earlier analysis of several hundred of the donors, about 180 million T cells yielded over 100 million unique TCR beta sequences and around 300 Gb of sequence data. Approximately 300 gigabases of sequencing data and about 92 million unique TCR sequences made up an early release that covered several hundred HLA-typed donors. The genetic ancestry cluster associated with self-reported Caucasian donors included roughly 84% of the 398 genotyped donors. The study aimed to test whether cataloging public T cell receptors could reveal signatures of past pathogen exposure. The T cell repertoires of around 730 subjects were profiled by immunosequencing and related to cytomegalovirus serostatus. In addition to the first cohort of 666 subjects, a separate validation cohort of 120 different subjects was used. The study combined high-throughput TCR immunosequencing, statistical association of individual TCRs with disease status, and machine learning to predict cytomegalovirus infection status. A later analysis re-analyzed previously published TCR beta repertoires from 600 to 850 donors and added high-resolution HLA genotyping to study TCR occurrence patterns. Rather than drawing on any new phenotypic data, the later analysis identified candidate immune exposures from TCR beta sequences and the way those sequences occurred across donors. To decide whether each TCR beta V gene segment behaved as functional or pseudogenic, an earlier analysis of some 600 of the donors relied on high-throughput TCR beta sequencing. Donor age, sex, ethnicity and CMV serostatus were compiled together with the repertoire data. A later genetic analysis took genome-wide SNP genotypes for about 55% of the 666 donors and used that subset as a discovery cohort. Every discovery cohort repertoire had been produced on one sequencing platform. HLA typing included class I and class II loci at four-digit resolution. Typing coverage differed by locus: A, B, C, DRB1 and DQB1 were typed in roughly 629-640 donors, DQA1 in about 500, DPA1 in some 570, and DPB1 in just under 490. Roughly five DR-DQ haplotypes were handled as single units for association and clustering, since linkage in the cohort was strong. On average, around 240,000 unique TCR beta nucleotide sequences were sequenced per donor among roughly 430 genotyped donors of the cohort, with 15% to 20% of those sequences being non-productive. What the authors observed across the whole study: The presence/absence analyses assumed that sequencing depth was roughly uniform across donors, and that assumption may not be true. In a later genetic analysis, fewer N-insertions in productive TCRs were reported among donors in an Asian-associated ancestry cluster than the approximately 630-donor mean. Some IMGT-functional V segments, including TRBV6-2 and TRBV6-3, could not be told apart with the 87-base-pair reads, so those segments were excluded. The authors suggested that the approach could potentially be extended to other disease states and immunological phenotypes. A total of 150 to 200 TCR beta chains were listed by the study as associated with cytomegalovirus. When HLA alleles, especially DR and DQ, strongly co-occurred, TCR associations were difficult to assign to individual alleles. A later analysis found that most CMV-associated TCR beta chains appeared HLA-restricted, with HLA associations seemingly driven largely by CMV exposure. While some public TCRs were present in many individuals, most TCR sequences turned up only very rarely across donors. Three of the identified cytomegalovirus-associated TCR beta chains were confirmed in vitro to be specific for cytomegalovirus antigens. In a later analysis, TCR association rates were found to vary across HLA loci, with the most associated TCRs seen for DRB1 alleles and the fewest for HLA-C alleles. According to a later analysis, parvovirus B19, influenza, CMV and Epstein-Barr virus appeared linked to several top co-occurrence clusters. A later analysis found that HLA-associated TCR beta chains were more clonally expanded and had lower generation probabilities than equally common non-associated chains. In both the original and validation cohorts, the classifier was reported to diagnose cytomegalovirus status with high specificity and sensitivity. Linkage disequilibrium might explain the correlated functional status among segregating V segments, but an unknown experimental factor could not be ruled out. Because counts were too low, more than 15 rarely observed V segments, including chromosome 9 orphons, were excluded from the earlier analysis of under 650 of the donors. A further reported finding was that TCR beta sequences accurately predicted the HLA-A and HLA-B alleles for most subjects in the first cohort. HLA typing was unavailable for some donors at each locus, so association tests used only the typed subset. A cluster of highly shared sequence variants was judged likely to be a technical artifact of the sequencing pipeline. Only TCR beta chains were sequenced in this cohort, and the absence of alpha or paired-chain data limited detectable features. A later genetic analysis associated a missense DCLRE1C variant with V-gene and J-gene trimming of TCR beta chains, and an independent cohort replicated the association. The only immune exposure information available for the cohort was CMV serostatus. In an earlier analysis of some 500 of the donors, most TCR beta V segments appeared in productive rearrangements about 87% or about 30% of the time, broadly matching IMGT annotations. At a false discovery rate of 0.05, a later analysis linked under 20,000 TCR beta sequences to specific HLA alleles.

The cohort comprised under 700 healthy bone marrow donors. Cohort members were all nominally healthy when sampled, although unrecorded immune exposures were likely present. The donor was CMV seropositive and was included in the group of approximately 300 seropositive cohort members. Each donor provided a peripheral blood sample, and peripheral blood mononuclear cells were used for TCR beta sequencing. Genomic DNA was extracted from the blood cell samples with the Qiagen DNeasy Blood Extraction Kit. A remark on this clone: Its antigen remains undetermined. No base qualities exist here, and no much larger clone lies one base off it.

Receptor amplification or capture employed the immunoSEQ multiplex PCR assay. A mixture of 60 forward primers for TCR Vbeta segments and 13 reverse primers for TCR Jbeta segments was used in the multiplex PCR. Amplification of the CDR3 region of rearranged TCR beta genes was performed with a multiplex PCR assay on genomic DNA. On the Illumina HiSeq System, the amplified TCR beta libraries were sequenced as 87-base-pair reads. Per the source publication's procedure: Across the 500 to 700 repertoires, a later analysis counted tens of millions of unique TCR beta chains, some 11 million of which were shared by at least two donors. To remove PCR and sequencing errors, raw reads were error-corrected and collapsed into unique sequences using a nearest-neighbor algorithm that merged closely related sequences. CDR3 sequences were aligned to IMGT reference sequences to assign V, D and J gene segments. For a sequence to be retained, at least a six-nucleotide match to both a V gene segment and a J gene segment was required. Rearrangements were classified as productive when the CDR3 lacked stop codons and remained in frame with V and J, and all other rearrangements were classified as non-productive. Following IMGT convention, CDR3 was defined as the stretch from the second conserved V-encoded cysteine up to the conserved J-encoded phenylalanine. The earlier analysis of about 620 of the donors excluded sequences that lacked an unambiguous match to a single V gene segment. In an earlier analysis of almost 600 of the donors, a V segment was called functional when productive rearrangements were above 56.7%, and segregating when the standard deviation between donors exceeded 5%. A statistical classification framework was built for diagnosing cytomegalovirus status from the catalog of TCR beta chain sequences. A later analysis assigned V and J genes by comparing TCR nucleotide sequences with IMGT/GENE-DB human TR gene sequences. Using the TCRdist pipeline, a later analysis assigned CDR3 sequences along with most-parsimonious VDJ recombination scenarios. In a later analysis, every TCR beta chain was defined by the combination of its CDR3 amino acid sequence and its V-gene family, and reads without a unique V-gene family were dropped. A later analysis removed 500 to 650 highly shared, low-generation-probability nucleotide sequences to deal with suspected cross-contamination and a sequencing artifact. In a later analysis, a clonal expansion index for each public chain was calculated from normalized within-repertoire ranks of inferred template counts. A later analysis computed generation probabilities with a VDJ recombination model fitted to out-of-frame rearrangements, and checked the results against IGoR. A later analysis scored TCR-TCR, TCR-HLA and TCR-CMV co-occurrence with hypergeometric tests, applying a repertoire-size bias correction to TCR pairs. A later analysis estimated false discovery rates by permuting HLA or CMV assignments 20 times. In a later analysis, co-occurring TCRs were grouped with DBSCAN, and TCRdist sequence similarity was added when clustering was performed within HLA-allele-positive subsets. Repertoires with fewer than 30,000 or more than 120,000 public chains were left out of co-occurrence clustering, as were a handful of repertoires with anomalous nucleotide sharing. As stored in TCRdb, this immuneACCESS dataset retains in-frame rearrangements with V and J assigned. A fraction of the clones does not appear; measured against another copy, unresolved V genes explain less than half of the discrepancy, and the remainder lacks a known reason. Clonal size and the V and J genes are those of that table, whereas D and trimming came from the DNA. This sample lists about 96,000 clones; around 79% were detected once. Under 3.5% of the sample lies in the top ten.

The germline V gene sets CDR1 to SGHTA and CDR2 to FQGNSA. The CDR3 spans 14 residues, from the cysteine through the phenylalanine. Only the CDR3 region is kept as DNA, spanning 42 bases read in frame from base 1. The V end gives up 3 bases and the J end 4 bases, leaving 6 bases in the junction not matched to a gene. The chain employs TRBV7-2 and TRBJ2-7; a stretch of 7 junction bases matches TRBD2. Specimen: PBMCs. This receptor was identified in a female donor in good health and CMV-seropositive. The DNA sequence is given as TGTGCCAGCAGCTTTAGGGAGGGAGAATACGAGCAGTACTTC. This sequence encodes CASSFREGEYEQYF.